The 13 T cell receptor beta chains given below trace back to one sample, sequenced in a study of breast tumors, draining lymph nodes, adjacent tissues. Samples came from axillary lymph nodes draining the breast cancer. TCRdb redid the calling of the multiplex PCR reads with MiXCR, one entry per CDR3 protein. The sample holds about 200,000 distinct CDR3 sequences, around a third seen once. The sample taken for sequencing was axillary lymph node tissue. The receptors derive from a female donor with breast cancer. Some clones in this sample may be carry-over from other donors' samples.

This clonotype was seen repeatedly, ten times or more. This sequence joins TRBV3-1 and TRBJ1-2; the match to TRBD1 covers 7 bases. CDR1 is LGHDT, CDR2 YNNKEL, per germline (reference sequence). The CDR3 has 15 residues. Trimming removed 4 bases from V and 4 bases from J; junction bases left unmatched: 9. CDR3 DNA sequence: TGTGCCAGCAGCCTACACGAGGGACAGCTCTATGGCTACACCTTC. This translates into CASSLHEGQLYGYTF. The full variable domain, with the rest looked up from reference TRBV3-1 and TRBJ1-2, is DTAVSQTPKYLVTQMGNDKSIKCEQNLGHDTMYWYKQDSKKFLKIMFSYNNKELIINETVPNRFSPKSPDKAHLNLHINSLELGDSAVYFCASSLHEGQLYGYTFGSGTRLTVV.

On this clonotype: A clone one base away is much larger, so this may be a read error. The CDR3 does not close with the conserved phenylalanine or tryptophan, likely indicating a read error. The rearrangement uses TRBV28 and TRBJ1-3; D is unresolved. V gave up 10 bases and J gave up 9 bases, with 19 bases separating them. Germline lookup yields CDR1 MDHEN and CDR2 SYDVKM. The CDR3 has 13 residues. CDR3 in DNA: TGTGCCATCTCACCAAACATGCGCGGCACCATATATTCT. Protein sequence: CAISPNMRGTIYS.

The V and J genes are TRBV29-1 and TRBJ2-3; D perhaps matches TRBD1 (6 bases). CDR1 is SQVTM and CDR2 is ANQGSEA in the germline V gene. The CDR3 consists of 12 residues. Between the trimmed V and J ends, which lost 8 bases and 1 base, there was a span of 10 bases. The CDR3 DNA is TGCAGCTTAAGACAGGGCACAGATACGCAGTATTTT. Its translation is CSLRQGTDTQYF.

At least ten counts were recorded for this clonotype. The V and J genes are TRBV20-1 and TRBJ2-2; a weak D match, TRBD1 (5 bases). Trimming took 1 base from V and 8 from J, leaving 11 bases between them. Germline assignment: CDR1 DFQATT and CDR2 SNEGSKA (reference sequence). The length of the CDR3 is 13 residues. The CDR3 nucleotides are TGCAGTGCTAGAGTATCAGGGAAAGGGGAGCTGTTTTTT. Its protein product is CSARVSGKGELFF.

This clonotype was picked up a small number of times. This chain links TRBV7-9 with TRBJ1-1; D perhaps matches TRBD1 (5 bases). V lost 1 base and J lost 3, with 6 bases in between. The V gene's germline CDR1 is SEHNR and CDR2 FQNEAQ (reference sequence). This CDR3 is 13 amino acids long. The CDR3 reads CASSLEGDTEAFF. CDR3 nucleotides: TGTGCCAGCAGCTTAGAAGGGGACACTGAAGCTTTCTTT.

The V gene is TRBV7-2, the J gene TRBJ1-4, with 11 positions matching TRBD1. CDR3 length: 16 amino acids. Trimming took 2 bases from V and 7 from J; bases not matched to a gene: 6. Germline CDR1 and CDR2: SGHTA and FQGNSA. DNA for the CDR3: TGTGCCAGCAGCTTAAAAGGGACAGGGGGGAGTGAAAAACTGTTTTTT. Translated: CASSLKGTGGSEKLFF.

This clonotype has a handful of counts. This could be a read error, since a much larger clone is one nucleotide away. CDR3 residues: CSARLGQGAPGYTF. DNA of the CDR3: TGCAGTGCTAGATTGGGACAGGGGGCGCCGGGCTACACCTTC. V and J are TRBV20-1 and TRBJ1-2, with 12 bases that match TRBD1. CDR1 and CDR2 from the germline V gene are DFQATT and SNEGSKA (reference sequence). V dropped 2 bases and J dropped 8; count of bases not matched to a gene: 6. The CDR3 has 14 amino acids.

The chain recombines TRBV6-5 with TRBJ2-5; 8 positions match TRBD1. V lost 5 bases to trimming and J lost 2 bases; unmatched junction nucleotides: 10. This CDR3 contains 16 residues. Germline V gene sequence: CDR1 MNHEY, CDR2 SVGAGI. The CDR3 DNA sequence: TGTGCCAGCAGTAACGGGACCGGGACAGGACAAGAGACCCAGTACTTC. Translating it yields CASSNGTGTGQETQYF.

This clonotype has ten or more counts. The V and J genes are TRBV29-1 and TRBJ2-3; D gene unclear. V lost 5 bases, J lost 4 bases, and 13 bases lay in between. The CDR3 loop spans 13 amino acids. Germline loops: CDR1 SQVTM, CDR2 ANQGSEA. The CDR3 reads CSVPWVLSDTQYF. In nucleotides, the CDR3 is TGCAGCGTTCCTTGGGTTCTTTCAGATACGCAGTATTTT.

Note on this clonotype: This may stem from a read error, because a much larger clone lies one nucleotide away. The V call is TRBV6-2 or TRBV6-3, the J call TRBJ2-5; D is unclear. The CDR3 is made up of 12 amino acids. Germline CDR1 reads MNHEY; CDR2 reads SVGEGT. V was cut by 11 bases and J by 5 bases, with 15 bases left in between. This CDR3 is CAAALLGETQYF. The CDR3 DNA reads TGTGCCGCAGCTCTACTCGGGGAGACCCAGTACTTC.

Of note for this clonotype: One end of the junction fails to match germline, which may point to a read error. V is TRBV20-1 and J is TRBJ1-2; the D is unclear. CDR3 length equals 13 residues. Germline values: CDR1 DFQATT, CDR2 SNEGSKA (reference sequence). Written as DNA, the CDR3 is TGCAGTGCTAGAGTAGACGATAACTATGGTTACACCTTC. The encoded protein is CSARVDDNYGYTF.

A word on this clonotype: Possible read error: a much larger clone is one base away. V usage is TRBV12-3 or TRBV12-4 and J usage is TRBJ1-2, with TRBD1 identical over 7 bases. The CDR3 is made up of 13 amino acids. Trimming at V came to 3 bases and at J to 8 bases, leaving 6 bases not matched to a gene. As DNA, the CDR3 is TGTGCCAGCAGTTTCGAGGGGGCGCAGGGCTACACCTTC. The encoded protein is CASSFEGAQGYTF.

This clonotype was seen many times. CDR3 residues: CASSLTGRDEQFF. The DNA of the CDR3 is TGTGCCAGCAGCCTGACAGGTCGGGATGAGCAGTTCTTC. V is TRBV7-3 and J is TRBJ2-1, with D tentatively TRBD1 (6 bases). Germline V lookup: CDR1 SGHTA, CDR2 FQGTGA. CDR3 length: 13 residues. Trimming removed 5 bases from V and 8 bases from J, with 13 bases in between.